This T cell receptor beta chain emerged from a study of blood T cells in healthy people across ages. Samples each had at least 6 micrograms of total RNA extracted. This clonotype was observed a handful of times. It was with a sample-barcoded 5' primer and a J-beta primer mix that a second PCR of roughly 7 to 12 cycles was run. TCRdb reanalysed the 5' RACE reads using MiXCR and keeps one entry per CDR3 protein. Here the sample spans fewer than 1,200,000 distinct CDR3 sequences, approximately 26% being singletons. The same sample was also used in a study of T cells of mothers and their children. That source notes: Slightly higher overlap, not significant, was seen in related mother-child pairs than in unrelated pairs.

This clonotype originated in a girl aged 2 to 9 in good health. The sequenced sample consisted of blood.

CDR3 residues: CASSSLVGRNQPQHF. CDR3 in DNA: TGTGCCAGCAGCTCACTAGTGGGCCGCAATCAGCCCCAGCATTTT. The chain joins TRBV11-2 to TRBJ1-5; D uncertain. The germline V gene has CDR1 SGHAT and CDR2 FQNNGV. The CDR3 is made up of 15 amino acids. Trimming took off 4 bases at V and 2 bases at J, with 12 bases between the two ends.